A single sample is the source of the 18 T cell receptor beta chains below, sequenced in a study of blood T cell repertoires in COVID-19. Here immunoSEQ multiplex PCR was the method, and the copy in TCRdb shows in-frame clones only, minus some. The sample yields approximately 180,000 clones, around 80% seen once. The specimen was PBMCs or T cells enriched from blood (not recorded which). The source is a man aged 50 to 60 who had recovered from COVID-19.

The chain uses TRBV5-1 and TRBJ2-7, with D tentatively TRBD1 (5 bases). Deletions cut 3 bases from V and 4 bases from J, with 11 bases between. From germline, CDR1 is SGHRS and CDR2 YFSETQ. The CDR3 covers 13 residues. The CDR3 DNA reads as TGCGCCAGCAGCTCCAGAGACAGTTACGAGCAGTACTTC. Residues: CASSSRDSYEQYF.

This clone was seen only once. The V and J genes are TRBV5-1 and TRBJ2-7, with 8 bases that match TRBD2. The CDR3 consists of 14 residues. After removal of 0 bases from V and 2 bases from J, the junction contained 1 base not matched to a gene. The germline gives CDR1 SGHRS, CDR2 YFSETQ. CDR3 coding DNA: TGCGCCAGCAGCTTGGGAGCGGGAGCCTACGAGCAGTACTTC. Its protein product is CASSLGAGAYEQYF.

A few counts support this clone. The chain is built from TRBV18 and TRBJ1-6, with D unresolved. This CDR3 spans 14 amino acids. The ends were cut back, 5 bases at V and 5 bases at J, with 10 bases in the middle. The V gene's germline CDR1 is KGHSH and CDR2 LQKENI. Here the CDR3 reads CASSSNSNNSPLHF. CDR3 sequence (DNA): TGTGCCAGCTCATCCAACTCAAATAATTCACCCCTCCACTTT.

The CDR3 region has the DNA TGTGCCACCAGCCATCTGGTGACAGAAGAAGCTTTCTTT. Translating gives CATSHLVTEEAFF. The chain has TRBV15 and TRBJ1-1; D is perhaps TRBD1 (5 bases). CDR3 length: 13 amino acids. Trimming pared 5 bases from V and 8 bases from J, leaving 15 bases between. Germline V gives CDR1 LNHNV, CDR2 YYDKDF (reference sequence).

This rearrangement joins TRBV6-1 to TRBJ2-3; D perhaps matches TRBD2 (7 bases). V was cut by 2 bases and J by 10 bases, with 16 bases left in between. The CDR3 is made up of 14 amino acids. Per the germline V gene, CDR1 is MNHNS and CDR2 is SASEGT. CDR3: CASSEFGGPVPQYF. In nucleotides, the CDR3 is TGTGCCAGCAGTGAATTCGGGGGGCCTGTCCCGCAGTATTTT.

The chain combines TRBV18 with TRBJ2-2, with 10 bases fitting TRBD1. The CDR3 length is 16 residues. In germline, CDR1 is KGHSH, CDR2 LQKENI. The V gene end was trimmed by 5 bases and the J gene end by 1 base; junction bases not matched to a gene: 4. CDR3: CASSAGTGENTGELFF. The CDR3 nucleotides read TGTGCCAGCTCAGCCGGGACAGGGGAGAACACCGGGGAGCTGTTTTTT.

J is TRBJ2-3 and V is TRBV2, with TRBD1 matching 9 bases. The CDR3 is 16 amino acids. CDR1 is SNHLY and CDR2 is FYNNEI in the germline V gene. After removal of 5 bases from V and 2 bases from J, the junction contained 8 bases not matched to a gene. CDR3 DNA sequence: TGTGCCAGCAGTTTAAGGGGGGACAGGGTCACAGATACGCAGTATTTT. Amino acid sequence: CASSLRGDRVTDTQYF. The complete variable domain, with remaining parts taken from reference TRBV2 and TRBJ2-3, reads EPEVTQTPSHQVTQMGQEVILRCVPISNHLYFYWYRQILGQKVEFLVSFYNNEISEKSEIFDDQFSVERPDGSNFTLKIRSTKLEDSAMYFCASSLRGDRVTDTQYFGPGTRLTVL.

V usage is TRBV7-2 and J usage is TRBJ1-3; 7 positions match TRBD1. The CDR3 length is 15 residues. In germline, CDR1 is SGHTA, CDR2 FQGNSA. V lost 5 bases and J lost 2; bases outside the gene matches: 6. CDR3 coding DNA: TGTGCCAGCAGCCGGGCAACAGGGGCTGGAAACACCATATATTTT. It is translated as CASSRATGAGNTIYF.

V gene TRBV10-3 combines with J gene TRBJ1-2; tentatively, D is TRBD1 (6 bases). The CDR3 runs 13 residues. V gave up 8 bases and J gave up 7 bases, with 17 bases separating them. Germline CDR1 ENHRY, CDR2 SYGVKD. The CDR3 DNA reads as TGTGCCATCCGACCGACCGGGACATCTGGCTACACCTTC. This codes for CAIRPTGTSGYTF.

The V call is TRBV5-6, the J call TRBJ1-3; weak D call: TRBD1 (6 bases). Germline CDR1 is SGHDT and CDR2 is YYEEEE. V lost 4 bases and J 0 bases, leaving 17 bases between the germline ends. The CDR3 is 17 residues long. CDR3 in DNA: TGTGCCAGCAGCCCAAGAAGGGGGGGCTTCTCTGGAAACACCATATATTTT. Protein: CASSPRRGGFSGNTIYF.

CDR3 region: CASSVGPTSGGNEQFF. CDR3 nucleotides: TGCGCCAGCAGCGTGGGACCAACTAGCGGGGGCAATGAGCAGTTCTTC. The rearrangement links TRBV5-1 to TRBJ2-1; TRBD2 matches at 11 bases. The germline CDR1 and CDR2 sequences are SGHRS and YFSETQ. Losses at the gene ends were 4 bases for V and 6 bases for J; bases not matched to a gene: 9. This CDR3 is 16 amino acids long.

The rearrangement uses TRBV30 and TRBJ1-2, with TRBD1 matching 11 bases. The CDR3 totals 14 residues. Germline V gene lookup returns CDR1 GTSNPN and CDR2 SVGIG (reference sequence). V shed 3 bases and J 2 bases; nucleotides not matched to a gene: 2. CDR3 DNA sequence: TGTGCCTGGAGGAGGGACAGGGGGAACTATGGCTACACCTTC. Amino acids: CAWRRDRGNYGYTF.

The J gene is TRBJ2-1, the V gene TRBV11-3; D is perhaps TRBD2 (6 bases). CDR1 is SGHNT, CDR2 YENEEA, per germline. The V gene lost 3 bases and the J gene lost 8 bases, with 17 bases spanning the gap. The CDR3 covers 15 residues. CDR3 nucleotides: TGTGCCAGCAGCTTCTCCGGGACTCTGGGCTATGAGCAGTTCTTC. Protein product: CASSFSGTLGYEQFF.

A few counts support this clone. V and J are TRBV30 and TRBJ2-1; 9 positions agree with TRBD2. The ends lost 2 bases at V and 9 bases at J; junction bases unmatched: 8. CDR1 GTSNPN and CDR2 SVGIG come from the germline V gene (reference sequence). This CDR3 has 14 amino acids. CDR3: CAWSSGGLGGEQFF. CDR3 DNA: TGTGCCTGGAGTAGCGGGGGGCTTGGGGGTGAGCAGTTCTTC.

The chain employs TRBV7-3 and TRBJ1-1, with D tentatively TRBD1 (5 bases). This CDR3 is 14 amino acids long. V was cut by 2 bases and J by 1 base, with 8 bases left in between. Looked up from germline, CDR1 is SGHTA and CDR2 is FQGTGA. This CDR3 is CASSLGRANTEAFF. CDR3 in DNA: TGTGCCAGCAGCTTAGGCAGGGCGAACACTGAAGCTTTCTTT.

The chain uses TRBV28 and TRBJ1-3; D might be TRBD1 (5 bases). CDR3 length equals 13 residues. Germline V gene lookup returns CDR1 MDHEN and CDR2 SYDVKM. V dropped 9 bases and J dropped 1 base, with 10 bases sitting between them. CDR3 DNA sequence: TGTGCCAGTCATACAGGTTCTGGAAACACCATATATTTT. Protein sequence: CASHTGSGNTIYF.

The rearrangement joins TRBV3-1 (or the pseudogene TRBV3-2) to TRBJ1-4, with TRBD1 matching over 8 bases. The CDR3 loop spans 16 amino acids. Germline V gives CDR1 LGHDT, CDR2 YNNKEL (reference sequence). The J segment lost 0 bases and the V segment lost 4 bases, leaving 4 bases of the junction unmatched. The CDR3 protein is CASSPGQASTNEKLFF. The CDR3 coding sequence is TGTGCCAGCAGCCCGGGACAGGCGTCAACTAATGAAAAACTGTTTTTT.

This clone has at least ten counts. The chain employs TRBV7-9 and TRBJ1-6; D perhaps matches TRBD1 (6 bases). This CDR3 contains 16 residues. From germline, CDR1 is SEHNR and CDR2 FQNEAQ (reference sequence). V shed 2 bases and J shed 5 bases, with 13 bases lying between them. Here the CDR3 DNA reads TGTGCCAGCAGCTTATTTGGGGCAGGGGATAATTCACCCCTCCACTTT. As protein: CASSLFGAGDNSPLHF.